This passage covers 3 T cell receptor beta chains from one sample sequenced in a study of shared clonotypes between healthy human individuals (dated by TCRdb to the early 2020s). Libraries were built with the immunoSEQ multiplex PCR assay. TCRdb holds this immuneACCESS table with in-frame rearrangements only. Some clones are missing; in checked studies, unresolved V genes explain under half, and the rest has no known cause. This sample gives about 1.5 million clones in total; roughly 97% of them show up just once. Of the sample, approximately 1.1% is held by the ten largest clones. Sequencing was done on a sample of naive CD4+ T cells sorted from blood. Interpreted using the paper, the cell subset or site label stands for: CD45RA+ positively selected. These receptors came from a man aged 25 to 40 in good health.

This clone was seen more than once but under ten times. This chain's CDR3 is CASSKDRSTDTQYF. The CDR3 bases are TGTGCCAGCAGTAAGGACAGAAGCACAGATACGCAGTATTTT. V is TRBV2 and J is TRBJ2-3; weak D call: TRBD1 (6 bases). Germline V gene sequence: CDR1 SNHLY, CDR2 FYNNEI. V was trimmed by 5 bases and J by 0 bases, leaving 9 bases between them. The CDR3 extends over 14 amino acids. Filled out from reference TRBV2 and TRBJ2-3, the complete variable domain reads EPEVTQTPSHQVTQMGQEVILRCVPISNHLYFYWYRQILGQKVEFLVSFYNNEISEKSEIFDDQFSVERPDGSNFTLKIRSTKLEDSAMYFCASSKDRSTDTQYFGPGTRLTVL.

As DNA, the CDR3 is TGCGCCAGCAGCCAAGATCGTCTAGCGGGAGGGCAAGAGCAGTACTTC. Protein: CASSQDRLAGGQEQYF. This chain uses TRBV4-3 with TRBJ2-7; 12 bases are a match to TRBD2. The CDR3 contains 16 residues. Unmatched junction bases numbered 7, after V lost 0 bases and J lost 7 bases. CDR1 and CDR2 (germline): LGHNA, YSLEER.

The chain recombines TRBV10-3 with TRBJ2-3, with D possibly TRBD2 on 6 matching bases. Between the trimmed V and J ends, which lost 6 bases and 2 bases, there was a span of 15 bases. The CDR3 totals 15 residues. The germline gives CDR1 ENHRY, CDR2 SYGVKD. This CDR3 is CAIRGLSELTDTQYF. In DNA form, the CDR3 reads TGTGCCATCAGGGGACTCTCGGAGCTCACAGATACGCAGTATTTT.